Shown below are 30 T cell receptor beta chains from a single sample sequenced in a study of T cells in localized non-small cell lung cancer. Generated by immunoSEQ multiplex PCR, the TCRdb table keeps only in-frame clones and is missing some. The sample yields 35,000 to 40,000 clones, roughly four fifths seen once. This sample comprised peripheral blood, obtained before any cancer treatment. The source of these receptors is a male donor at least 60 years old with stage III squamous cell lung carcinoma.

The chain links TRBV10-1 to TRBJ2-7; possible D gene TRBD1, 5 bases. The CDR3 extends over 12 amino acids. Trimming removed 5 bases at V and 10 bases at J, with 15 bases between. Germline loops: CDR1 WNHNN, CDR2 SYGVQD (reference sequence). The CDR3 here is CASSLTDIPQYF. CDR3 nucleotide sequence: TGCGCCAGCAGTCTGACAGACATCCCACAGTACTTC.

As concerns this clone: The CDR3 ends on some other residue instead of the conserved phenylalanine or tryptophan, so this is likely a read error. No DNA is shown, since the ends of the CDR3 on it are uncertain; the CDR3 is the one TCRdb lists. The chain is built from TRBV20-1 and TRBJ1-4; the D call in the table, TRBD1, was not verified against the DNA. Germline V CDR1 and CDR2: DFQATT, SNEGSKA (reference sequence). The CDR3 is 11 residues long, counting both termini. The CDR3 is CSAAQGMVEVV.

The V gene is TRBV6-5, the J gene TRBJ2-5; D gene uncertain. The V end lost 8 bases, the J end lost 4 bases, and 5 bases lay between the germline ends. The germline V gene encodes CDR1 MNHEY and CDR2 SVGAGI. The CDR3 covers 10 residues. CDR3: CASRRETQYF. As DNA, the CDR3 is TGTGCCAGCCGACGAGAGACCCAGTACTTC.

The rearrangement joins TRBV21-1 to TRBJ1-1. TRBV21-1 constitutes a pseudogene. The CDR3 contains 16 residues. CDR3 residues: CASSPREGEGDTEAFF. Here the CDR3 DNA reads TGTGCCAGCAGCCCTCGGGAGGGCGAGGGGGACACTGAAGCTTTCTTT.

This rearrangement joins TRBV18 to TRBJ1-1; TRBD1 aligns across 7 bases. The CDR3 consists of 15 residues. Germline lookup yields CDR1 KGHSH and CDR2 LQKENI. The J segment lost 1 base and the V segment lost 1 base, leaving 3 bases of the junction unmatched. The DNA for the CDR3 is TGTGCCAGCTCACCACAGGGACAGCAGAACACTGAAGCTTTCTTT. Translating gives CASSPQGQQNTEAFF.

This clone was picked up a small number of times. The chain is built from TRBV7-8 and TRBJ2-7, with TRBD2 matching over 8 bases. V shed 5 bases, J shed 3 bases, and the junction held 6 bases outside the gene matches. CDR3 length: 14 amino acids. The germline CDR1 and CDR2 sequences are SGHVS and FQNEAQ. In DNA form, the CDR3 reads TGTGCCAGCAGCCCAGCGGGACTAGGCTACGAGCAGTACTTC. This encodes CASSPAGLGYEQYF.

The chain joins TRBV6-5 to TRBJ2-7, with 7 bases aligning to TRBD1. This CDR3 has 13 residues. Germline V gene lookup returns CDR1 MNHEY and CDR2 SVGAGI. Germline trimming cut 4 bases from V and 9 bases from J; bases unmatched to any gene: 9. The CDR3 loop reads CASSLNRGHGQYF. In nucleotides, the CDR3 is TGTGCCAGCAGTTTAAACAGGGGCCACGGGCAGTACTTC.

This chain joins TRBV4-1 and TRBJ2-2, with D uncertain. The ends were cut back, 4 bases at V and 6 bases at J, with 12 bases in the middle. The CDR3 has 14 amino acids. From germline, CDR1 is MGHRA and CDR2 YSYEKL. The CDR3 protein is CASSLPQASGELFF. The CDR3 DNA follows: TGCGCCAGCAGCCTCCCACAAGCATCCGGGGAGCTGTTTTTT.

The chain combines TRBV7-6 with TRBJ1-2; 8 bases fit TRBD1. Germline lookup yields CDR1 SGHVS and CDR2 FNYEAQ. The CDR3 totals 14 residues. V lost 5 bases and J lost 7; bases outside the gene matches: 9. This CDR3 is CASSPAGTGRGYTF. CDR3 DNA: TGTGCCAGCAGCCCCGCCGGGACAGGACGTGGCTACACCTTC.

The J gene is TRBJ2-2, the V gene TRBV5-1; 13 bases agree with TRBD2. V shed 6 bases, J shed 0 bases, and the junction held 8 bases outside the gene matches. CDR1 and CDR2 (germline): SGHRS, YFSETQ. This CDR3 has 18 amino acids. As DNA, the CDR3 is TGCGCCAGCATAATGACTAGCGGGGGGAACGCGAACACCGGGGAGCTGTTTTTT. As protein: CASIMTSGGNANTGELFF.

The CDR3 bases are TGTGCCAGCAGTGAAGCGCTGACGGACCTTGTTGGCTACACCTTC. Amino acids: CASSEALTDLVGYTF. The V and J genes are TRBV2 and TRBJ1-2; unclear D gene. CDR3 length equals 15 residues. Trimming removed 0 bases from V and 7 bases from J, with 15 bases in between. In germline, CDR1 is SNHLY, CDR2 FYNNEI.

The count of this clone is one. V is TRBV7-8 and J is TRBJ2-2; tentative D call: TRBD2 (5 bases). V dropped 5 bases and J dropped 6 bases, with 13 bases sitting between them. CDR3 length equals 14 residues. Germline values: CDR1 SGHVS, CDR2 FQNEAQ. In DNA, the CDR3 is TGTGCCAGCAGCCCCGAGGGTTTGTCCGGGGAGCTGTTTTTT. Protein: CASSPEGLSGELFF.

The genes are TRBV6-1 and TRBJ2-2; possibly TRBD1 for D (5 bases). CDR1 is MNHNS, CDR2 SASEGT, per germline. The germline V and J ends were trimmed by 6 bases and 4 bases, with 9 bases remaining between them. The CDR3 is 13 residues long. CDR3 amino acids: CASRPTATGELFF. The CDR3 bases are TGTGCCAGCAGGCCGACAGCCACCGGGGAGCTGTTTTTT.

CDR3 sequence (DNA): TGTGCCAGCAGTTATTTCCCCCAGGGGAACACCGGGGAGCTGTTTTTT. Protein product: CASSYFPQGNTGELFF. This chain connects TRBV6-5 to TRBJ2-2; a weak D match, TRBD1 (5 bases). V shed 3 bases and J shed 1 base, with 12 bases lying between them. The germline gives CDR1 MNHEY, CDR2 SVGAGI. The CDR3 has 16 amino acids.

In this sample, this clone turned up once. The V call is TRBV2, the J call TRBJ2-1; 8 positions match TRBD1. Unmatched junction bases numbered 9, after V lost 5 bases and J lost 6 bases. The germline gives CDR1 SNHLY, CDR2 FYNNEI. The CDR3 is 15 residues long. The CDR3 is CASSTGGMVPNEQFF. The DNA of the CDR3 is TGTGCCAGCAGTACAGGGGGGATGGTCCCCAATGAGCAGTTCTTC.

The V and J genes are TRBV27 and TRBJ2-7; the D call may be TRBD1 or TRBD2 (6 bases each). The germline V gene has CDR1 MNHEY and CDR2 SMNVEV (reference sequence). This CDR3 has 15 amino acids. The V and J ends lost 3 bases and 3 bases respectively, with 15 bases between them. CDR3 in amino acids: CASSFGLGGFYEQYF. The CDR3 DNA reads TGTGCCAGCAGTTTCGGCCTAGGGGGGTTCTACGAGCAGTACTTC.

V gene TRBV6-1 combines with J gene TRBJ1-1, with D perhaps matching TRBD1 (5 bases). Trimming cost V 8 bases and J 0 bases, with 10 bases left between them. The germline V gene encodes CDR1 MNHNS and CDR2 SASEGT. This CDR3 spans 13 amino acids. CDR3 amino acids: CASPGRMNTEAFF. CDR3 bases: TGTGCCAGCCCGGGACGGATGAACACTGAAGCTTTCTTT.

The CDR3 bases are TGCAGCGCCAAGAGGGGGGCGGACACCGGGGAGCTGTTTTTT. This gives the protein CSAKRGADTGELFF. The chain links TRBV29-1 to TRBJ2-2; the D call may be TRBD1 or TRBD2 (6 bases each). CDR1 and CDR2 (germline): SQVTM, ANQGSEA. V lost 7 bases and J lost 3, with 15 bases in between. The CDR3 is 14 residues long.

The chain recombines TRBV5-6 with TRBJ2-5; 7 bases agree with TRBD2. The J segment lost 2 bases and the V segment lost 0 bases, leaving 7 bases of the junction unmatched. The CDR3 is 16 residues long. Germline V gene sequence: CDR1 SGHDT, CDR2 YYEEEE. The CDR3 nucleotides read TGTGCCAGCAGCTTGGTAGCTAGCGGCATACAAGAGACCCAGTACTTC. Encoded protein: CASSLVASGIQETQYF.

This chain connects TRBV10-3 to TRBJ2-1, with a tentative D call TRBD2 (5 bases). CDR3 length: 16 amino acids. Per the germline V gene, CDR1 is ENHRY and CDR2 is SYGVKD. Deletions cut 0 bases from V and 2 bases from J, with 11 bases between. CDR3 DNA sequence: TGTGCCATCAGTGAGTCTACCGGGATGACCTACAATGAGCAGTTCTTC. It encodes CAISESTGMTYNEQFF.

The chain links TRBV30 to TRBJ1-5, with D maybe TRBD1 (5 bases). The CDR3 spans 15 residues. V gave up 0 bases and J gave up 5 bases, with 14 bases separating them. CDR1 is GTSNPN, CDR2 SVGIG, per germline (reference sequence). CDR3 region: CAWSVLGTVDQPQHF. As DNA, the CDR3 is TGTGCCTGGAGTGTACTGGGGACCGTCGATCAGCCCCAGCATTTT. The full variable domain, with the rest looked up from reference TRBV30 and TRBJ1-5, is SQTIHQWPATLVQPVGSPLSLECTVEGTSNPNLYWYRQAAGRGLQLLFYSVGIGQISSEVPQNLSASRPQDRQFILSSKKLLLSDSGFYLCAWSVLGTVDQPQHFGDGTRLSIL.

This chain links TRBV7-8 with TRBJ2-7, with D perhaps TRBD1 (5 bases). CDR3 length equals 14 residues. Between the trimmed V and J ends, which lost 2 bases and 4 bases, there was a span of 12 bases. From germline, CDR1 is SGHVS and CDR2 FQNEAQ. The CDR3 nucleotides are TGTGCCAGCAGCTTACGTAAGGGGCAGTACGAGCAGTACTTC. Residues: CASSLRKGQYEQYF. Complete variable domain (other parts from reference TRBV7-8 and TRBJ2-7): GAGVSQSPRYKVAKRGQDVALRCDPISGHVSLFWYQQALGQGPEFLTYFQNEAQLDKSGLPSDRFFAERPEGSVSTLKIQRTQQEDSAVYLCASSLRKGQYEQYFGPGTRLTVT.

J is TRBJ1-6 and V is TRBV2; no clear D gene. V was cut by 9 bases and J by 5 bases, with 17 bases left in between. Germline values: CDR1 SNHLY, CDR2 FYNNEI. This CDR3 contains 15 residues. CDR3 sequence (DNA): TGTGCCAGGGATAGTAGAGACGGCCATAATTCACCCCTCCACTTT. Translating gives CARDSRDGHNSPLHF.

This chain joins TRBV4-1 and TRBJ1-2; the D gene is possibly TRBD1 (6 bases). Germline lookup yields CDR1 MGHRA and CDR2 YSYEKL. The V and J ends lost 0 bases and 4 bases respectively, with 12 bases between them. This CDR3 region has 15 residues. CDR3: CASSQDWGAGYGYTF. CDR3 DNA sequence: TGCGCCAGCAGCCAAGATTGGGGGGCGGGCTATGGCTACACCTTC.

The rearrangement joins TRBV7-2 to TRBJ2-1; D gene unclear. The CDR3 covers 15 residues. Germline V gene sequence: CDR1 SGHTA, CDR2 FQGNSA. V was shortened by 5 bases and J by 7 bases, with 18 bases between the two germline ends. CDR3 in DNA: TGTGCCAGCAGCCCCGTGGATGGGTGGGCTAATGAGCAGTTCTTC. Translation: CASSPVDGWANEQFF.

V and J are TRBV30 and TRBJ2-1; 15 bases agree with TRBD2. The junction had 8 bases not matched to a gene; V was cut back by 2 bases and J by 6 bases. Looked up from germline, CDR1 is GTSNPN and CDR2 is SVGIG (reference sequence). This CDR3 is built from 17 residues. CDR3: CAWSSFRGLAGGNEQFF. CDR3 nucleotide sequence: TGTGCCTGGAGTTCATTTCGGGGACTAGCGGGAGGCAATGAGCAGTTCTTC.

This rearrangement joins TRBV5-1 to TRBJ1-2, with 7 bases fitting TRBD1. The CDR3 has 15 residues. V trimming: 2 bases; J trimming: 0 bases; junction bases outside the gene matches: 4. Germline CDR1 reads SGHRS; CDR2 reads YFSETQ. The CDR3 DNA follows: TGCGCCAGCAGCTTATCCGGGACAGCTAACTATGGCTACACCTTC. This gives the protein CASSLSGTANYGYTF.

The chain combines TRBV7-5 with TRBJ2-3; no check of the table's D call, TRBD2, against the DNA was made. TRBV7-5 counts as a pseudogene. The CDR3 runs to 14 residues. CDR3 coding DNA: TGTGCCAGCAGGAGCGGGACCTACACAGATACGCAGTATTTT. Translating gives CASRSGTYTDTQYF.

The V call is TRBV5-4, the J call TRBJ1-3, with 7 bases matching TRBD1. From germline, CDR1 is SGHNT and CDR2 YYREEE (reference sequence). This CDR3 is built from 16 residues. J was trimmed by 2 bases and V by 0 bases; bases with no gene match: 5. As DNA, the CDR3 is TGTGCCAGCAGCTTGGCCGGGCAGGGGGCTGGAAACACCATATATTTT. Amino acid sequence: CASSLAGQGAGNTIYF.

The gene calls are TRBV6-5 and TRBJ2-2; 10 bases align to TRBD1. Germline CDR1 and CDR2: MNHEY and SVGAGI. The ends lost 6 bases at V and 5 bases at J; junction bases unmatched: 3. The CDR3 consists of 14 residues. The CDR3 region has the DNA TGTGCCAGCAGGGGGACAGGGGTAACCGGGGAGCTGTTTTTT. This encodes CASRGTGVTGELFF.